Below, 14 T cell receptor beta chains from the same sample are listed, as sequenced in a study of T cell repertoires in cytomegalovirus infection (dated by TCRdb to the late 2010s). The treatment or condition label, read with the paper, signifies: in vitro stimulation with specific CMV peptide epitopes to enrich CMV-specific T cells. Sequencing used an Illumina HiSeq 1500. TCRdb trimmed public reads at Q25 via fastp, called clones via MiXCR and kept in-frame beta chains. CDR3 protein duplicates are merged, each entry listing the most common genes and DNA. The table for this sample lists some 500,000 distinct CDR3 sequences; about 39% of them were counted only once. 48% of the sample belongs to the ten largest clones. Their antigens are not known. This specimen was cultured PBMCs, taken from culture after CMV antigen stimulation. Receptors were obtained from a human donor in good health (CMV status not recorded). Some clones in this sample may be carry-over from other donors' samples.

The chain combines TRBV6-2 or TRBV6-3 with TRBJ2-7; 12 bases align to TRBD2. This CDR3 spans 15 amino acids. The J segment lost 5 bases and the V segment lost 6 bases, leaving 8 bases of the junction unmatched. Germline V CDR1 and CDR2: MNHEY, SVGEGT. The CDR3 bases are TGTGCCAGCAGCGACAGGACTAGCGGGGACCACGAGCAGTACTTC. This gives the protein CASSDRTSGDHEQYF.

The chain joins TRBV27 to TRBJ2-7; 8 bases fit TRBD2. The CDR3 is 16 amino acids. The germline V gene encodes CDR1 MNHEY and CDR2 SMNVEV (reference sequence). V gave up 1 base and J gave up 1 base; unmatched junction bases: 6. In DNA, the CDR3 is TGTGCCAGCAGTTTATTAAGGACTAGCCGATCCTACGAGCAGTACTTC. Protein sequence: CASSLLRTSRSYEQYF.

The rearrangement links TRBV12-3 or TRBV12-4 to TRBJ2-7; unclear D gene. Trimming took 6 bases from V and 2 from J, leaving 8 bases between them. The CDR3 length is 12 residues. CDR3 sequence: CASSLNTYEQYF. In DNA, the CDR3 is TGTGCCAGCAGCCTGAATACCTACGAGCAGTACTTC.

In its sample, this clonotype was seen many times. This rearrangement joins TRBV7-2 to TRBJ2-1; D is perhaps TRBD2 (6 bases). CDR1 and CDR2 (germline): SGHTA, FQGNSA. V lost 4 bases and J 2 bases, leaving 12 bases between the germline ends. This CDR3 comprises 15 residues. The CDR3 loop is CASSSPSEAYNEQFF. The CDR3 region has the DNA TGTGCCAGCAGCTCTCCTAGCGAAGCCTACAATGAGCAGTTCTTC.

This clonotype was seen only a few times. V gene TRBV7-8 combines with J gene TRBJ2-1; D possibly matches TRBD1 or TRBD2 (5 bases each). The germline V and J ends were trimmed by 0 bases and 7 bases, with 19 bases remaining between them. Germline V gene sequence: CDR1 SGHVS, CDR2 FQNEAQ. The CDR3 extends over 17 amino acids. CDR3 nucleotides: TGTGCCAGCAGCTTAGCTTCGTACCGGGGCCCTGGAAATGAGCAGTTCTTC. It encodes CASSLASYRGPGNEQFF.

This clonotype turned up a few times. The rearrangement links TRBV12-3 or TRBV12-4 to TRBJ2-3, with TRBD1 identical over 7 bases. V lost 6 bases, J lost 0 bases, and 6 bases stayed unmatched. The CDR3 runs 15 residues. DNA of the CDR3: TGTGCCAGCAGCCGACAGGGAGTGAGCACAGATACGCAGTATTTT. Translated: CASSRQGVSTDTQYF.

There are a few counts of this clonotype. CDR3 region: CASSVGGDSNEQFF. Written as DNA, the CDR3 is TGTGCCAGCAGCGTGGGGGGGGATTCGAATGAGCAGTTCTTC. V and J are TRBV7-9 and TRBJ2-1, with 7 bases that match TRBD2. Germline lookup yields CDR1 SEHNR and CDR2 FQNEAQ (reference sequence). CDR3 length: 14 residues. Losses at the gene ends were 5 bases for V and 7 bases for J; bases not matched to a gene: 8. The full variable domain, in which reference TRBV7-9 and TRBJ2-1 provide the parts outside the CDR3, is DTGVSQNPRHKITKRGQNVTFRCDPISEHNRLYWYRQTLGQGPEFLTYFQNEAQLEKSRLLSDRFSAERPKGSFSTLEIQRTEQGDSAMYLCASSVGGDSNEQFFGPGTRLTVL.

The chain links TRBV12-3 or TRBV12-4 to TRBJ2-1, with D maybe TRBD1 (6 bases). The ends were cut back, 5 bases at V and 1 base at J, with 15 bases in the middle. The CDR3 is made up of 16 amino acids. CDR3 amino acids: CASSTRGVASYNEQFF. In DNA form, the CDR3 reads TGTGCCAGCAGTACCAGGGGTGTAGCGTCCTACAATGAGCAGTTCTTC.

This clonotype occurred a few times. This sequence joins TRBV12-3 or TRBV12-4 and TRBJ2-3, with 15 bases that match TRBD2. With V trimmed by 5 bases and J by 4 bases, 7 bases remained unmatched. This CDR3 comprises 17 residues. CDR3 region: CASSPWTSGRASDTQYF. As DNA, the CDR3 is TGTGCCAGCAGTCCCTGGACTAGCGGGAGGGCATCAGATACGCAGTATTTT.

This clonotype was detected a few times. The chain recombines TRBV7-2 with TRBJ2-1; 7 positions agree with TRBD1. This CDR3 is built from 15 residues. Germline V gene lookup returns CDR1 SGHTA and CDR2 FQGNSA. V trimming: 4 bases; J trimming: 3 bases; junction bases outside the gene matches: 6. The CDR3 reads CASSSKGQDYNEQFF. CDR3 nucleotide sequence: TGTGCCAGCAGCTCCAAAGGACAGGACTACAATGAGCAGTTCTTC.

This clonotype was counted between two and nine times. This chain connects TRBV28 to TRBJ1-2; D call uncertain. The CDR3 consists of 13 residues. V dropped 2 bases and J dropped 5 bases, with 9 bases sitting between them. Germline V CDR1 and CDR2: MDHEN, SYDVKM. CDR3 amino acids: CASSLGRTYGYTF. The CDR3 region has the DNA TGTGCCAGCAGTTTAGGGCGGACTTATGGCTACACCTTC.

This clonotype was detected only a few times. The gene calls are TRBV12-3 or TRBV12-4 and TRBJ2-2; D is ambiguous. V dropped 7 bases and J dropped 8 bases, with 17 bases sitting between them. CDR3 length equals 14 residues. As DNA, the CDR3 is TGTGCCAGCACTACCGAAACCGGCAAAGGGGAGCTGTTTTTT. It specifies CASTTETGKGELFF.

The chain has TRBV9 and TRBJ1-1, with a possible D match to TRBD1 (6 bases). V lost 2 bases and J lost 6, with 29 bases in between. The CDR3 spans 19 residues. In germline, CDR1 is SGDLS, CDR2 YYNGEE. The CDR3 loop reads CASSVNVDRRTDPTPEAFF. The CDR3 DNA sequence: TGTGCCAGCAGCGTCAACGTAGACAGACGGACAGACCCCACTCCTGAAGCTTTCTTT.

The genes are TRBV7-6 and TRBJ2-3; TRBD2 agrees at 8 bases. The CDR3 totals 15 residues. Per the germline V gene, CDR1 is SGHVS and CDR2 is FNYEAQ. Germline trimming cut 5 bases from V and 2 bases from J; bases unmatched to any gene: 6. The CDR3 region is CASSRLREDTDTQYF. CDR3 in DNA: TGTGCCAGCAGCCGTTTGCGGGAGGACACAGATACGCAGTATTTT.